This T cell receptor (beta chain) was found in a study of shared clonotypes between healthy human individuals. As for this clone: The sample carries other DNA sequences with the same CDR3.

Sequencing was performed with immunoSEQ multiplex PCR; in TCRdb, only in-frame clones are kept and a portion is missing. This sample has fewer than 700,000 clones, with around 96% found just once. Terminally differentiated effector memory CD45RA+ cells were excluded by CCR7 positive selection of CD45RO-negative cells. CDR1 is SQVTM, CDR2 ANQGSEA, per germline. V shed 7 bases and J 4 bases; nucleotides not matched to a gene: 4. The CDR3 contains 13 residues. Sequencing was carried out using naive CD8+ T cells sorted from blood. The sequence came from a woman in her twenties or thirties in good health. The chain recombines TRBV29-1 with TRBJ2-7; TRBD2 matches 13 bases. The CDR3 DNA reads TGCAGCGCCCGGACTAGCGGGAGATACGAGCAGTACTTC. It yields the protein CSARTSGRYEQYF.